Below, 12 T cell receptor beta chains from the same sample are listed, as sequenced in a study of Graves' ophthalmopathy and Graves' hyperthyroidism. The sequenced template was RNA, covering the TCR beta CDR3 region. First-round RT-PCR used HTBI primers; second-round multiplex PCR followed. TCRdb re-called the multiplex PCR reads with MiXCR, one entry per CDR3 protein. The sample includes roughly 610,000 distinct CDR3 sequences, over 20% seen only once; the top ten take 7.1%. Sequencing was done on a sample of peripheral blood. The source of these receptors is a woman aged 18-29 years with stable Graves' hyperthyroidism. Some clones in this sample may be carry-over from other donors' samples.

The genes are TRBV7-8 and TRBJ1-6, with D unclear. CDR1 and CDR2 from the germline V gene are SGHVS and FQNEAQ. The V and J ends lost 1 base and 10 bases respectively, with 11 bases between them. The CDR3 extends over 14 amino acids. The CDR3 nucleotides are TGTGCCAGCAGCTTAGGCAGCCTCCTCTCACCCCTCCACTTT. The encoded protein is CASSLGSLLSPLHF.

This clonotype showed up many times. J is TRBJ2-7 and V is TRBV20-1, with a weak D call TRBD1 (6 bases). Germline CDR1 DFQATT, CDR2 SNEGSKA (reference sequence). The CDR3 spans 13 residues. V lost 0 bases and J lost 8, with 14 bases in between. DNA for the CDR3: TGCAGTGCTAGAGATCGGGTTGGACAGAAGCAGTACTTC. The encoded protein is CSARDRVGQKQYF.

The table lists this clonotype with many counts. The rearrangement joins TRBV28 to TRBJ1-3, with TRBD1 matching 7 bases. Germline V gene data show CDR1 as MDHEN and CDR2 as SYDVKM. Trimming removed 6 bases from V and 0 bases from J; junction bases left unmatched: 5. The CDR3 is 15 amino acids. This CDR3 is CASSPGGSSGNTIYF. CDR3 bases: TGTGCCAGCAGCCCAGGGGGGTCCTCTGGAAACACCATATATTTT.

Ten or more counts support this clonotype. This chain joins TRBV27 and TRBJ1-1; D uncertain. Germline-derived CDR1 and CDR2 are MNHEY and SMNVEV (reference sequence). The CDR3 covers 14 residues. Between the trimmed V and J ends, which lost 0 bases and 6 bases, there was a span of 11 bases. DNA of the CDR3: TGTGCCAGCAGTTTATCAGGGAGGGTCTCTGAAGCTTTCTTT. It specifies CASSLSGRVSEAFF.

This clonotype came up many times. This sequence joins TRBV9 and TRBJ2-5; TRBD1 aligns across 8 bases. Germline V gene lookup returns CDR1 SGDLS and CDR2 YYNGEE. V lost 0 bases, J lost 1 base, and 5 bases stayed unmatched. The CDR3 consists of 16 residues. CDR3 sequence reads: CASSVAGGIGQETQYF. CDR3 nucleotide sequence: TGTGCCAGCAGCGTAGCAGGGGGCATCGGCCAAGAGACCCAGTACTTC.

The J gene is TRBJ2-7, the V gene TRBV28; no clear D gene. The CDR3 has 13 residues. Per germline, CDR1 MDHEN and CDR2 SYDVKM. With 2 bases removed from V and 5 bases from J, the gap between germline ends came to 10 bases. For the CDR3, the DNA is TGTGCCAGCAGTTTAGGGGTAAGAGACGAGCAGTACTTC. It translates to CASSLGVRDEQYF.

The gene calls are TRBV20-1 and TRBJ2-7; weak D call: TRBD1 (6 bases). Germline CDR1 DFQATT, CDR2 SNEGSKA (reference sequence). CDR3 length equals 13 residues. V lost 5 bases, J lost 3 bases, and 14 bases lay in between. CDR3 nucleotides: TGCAGTGCTTCAACGGGACACCACTACGAGCAGTACTTC. Residues: CSASTGHHYEQYF.

The V gene is TRBV6-2 or TRBV6-3, the J gene TRBJ1-2, with 7 bases fitting TRBD1. Germline CDR1 reads MNHEY; CDR2 reads SVGEGT. V lost 6 bases to trimming and J lost 4 bases; unmatched junction nucleotides: 8. The CDR3 runs 14 residues. Here the CDR3 DNA reads TGTGCCAGCAGACCCAGGGGGACCTCCTATGGCTACACCTTC. This codes for CASRPRGTSYGYTF.

In this sample, this clonotype turned up many times. The chain is built from TRBV6-1 and TRBJ2-7; 12 nucleotides align to TRBD2. The germline V gene encodes CDR1 MNHNS and CDR2 SASEGT. CDR3 length: 14 amino acids. V gave up 6 bases and J gave up 5 bases; unmatched junction bases: 5. This CDR3 reads CASSQTSGGDEQYF. As DNA, the CDR3 is TGTGCCAGCAGCCAGACTAGCGGGGGTGACGAGCAGTACTTC.

A few counts support this clonotype. The rearrangement links TRBV6-2 or TRBV6-3 to TRBJ2-7; 9 nucleotides agree with TRBD1. CDR3 size: 20 residues. Germline CDR1 and CDR2: MNHEY and SVGEGT. V lost 0 bases, J lost 0 bases, and 15 bases stayed unmatched. The CDR3 DNA sequence: TGTGCCAGCAGTTACTCACCGCCGGGACAGGGTGCTTCGAACTCCTACGAGCAGTACTTC. Residues: CASSYSPPGQGASNSYEQYF.

This clonotype was recorded many times. The chain recombines TRBV28 with TRBJ2-2, with TRBD1 matching 7 bases. CDR3 size: 14 residues. V trimming: 2 bases; J trimming: 6 bases; junction bases outside the gene matches: 3. Looked up from germline, CDR1 is MDHEN and CDR2 is SYDVKM. This CDR3 reads CASSLEQGAGELFF. The CDR3, as DNA: TGTGCCAGCAGTTTAGAGCAGGGGGCCGGGGAGCTGTTTTTT.

This clonotype was observed at least ten times. This rearrangement joins TRBV12-3 or TRBV12-4 to TRBJ2-2, with D perhaps matching TRBD2 (5 bases). This CDR3 spans 13 amino acids. Between the trimmed V and J ends, which lost 4 bases and 5 bases, there was a span of 8 bases. As DNA, the CDR3 is TGTGCCAGCAGTTCTCCGGGGACCGGGGAGCTGTTTTTT. This sequence encodes CASSSPGTGELFF.